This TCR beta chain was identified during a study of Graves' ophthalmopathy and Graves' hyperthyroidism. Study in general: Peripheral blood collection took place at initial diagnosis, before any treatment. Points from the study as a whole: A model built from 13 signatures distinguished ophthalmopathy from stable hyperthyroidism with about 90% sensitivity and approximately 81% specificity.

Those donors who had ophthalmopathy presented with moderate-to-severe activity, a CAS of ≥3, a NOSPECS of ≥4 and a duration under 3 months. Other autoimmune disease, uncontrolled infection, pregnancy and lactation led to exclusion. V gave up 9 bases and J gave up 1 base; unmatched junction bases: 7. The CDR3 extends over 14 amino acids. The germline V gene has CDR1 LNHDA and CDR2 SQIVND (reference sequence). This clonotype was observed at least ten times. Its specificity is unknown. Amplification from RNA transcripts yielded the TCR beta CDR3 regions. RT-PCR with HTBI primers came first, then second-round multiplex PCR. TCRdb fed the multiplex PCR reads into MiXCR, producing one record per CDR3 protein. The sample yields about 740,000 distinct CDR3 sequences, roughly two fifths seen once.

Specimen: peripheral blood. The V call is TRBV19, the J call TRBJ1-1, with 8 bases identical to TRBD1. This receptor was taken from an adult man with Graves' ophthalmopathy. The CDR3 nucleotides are TGTGCCAGCCAAAACAGGGGGAGGAACACTGAAGCTTTCTTT. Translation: CASQNRGRNTEAFF.